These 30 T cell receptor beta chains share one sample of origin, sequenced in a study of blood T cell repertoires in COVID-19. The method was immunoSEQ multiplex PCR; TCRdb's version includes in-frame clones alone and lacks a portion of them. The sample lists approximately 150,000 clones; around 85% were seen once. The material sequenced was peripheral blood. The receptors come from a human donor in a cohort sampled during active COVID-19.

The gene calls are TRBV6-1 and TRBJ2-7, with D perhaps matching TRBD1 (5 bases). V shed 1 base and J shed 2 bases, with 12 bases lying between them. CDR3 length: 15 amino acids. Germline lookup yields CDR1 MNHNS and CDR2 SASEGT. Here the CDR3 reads CASSEVPGRTYEQYF. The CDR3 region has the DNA TGTGCCAGCAGTGAAGTTCCAGGGCGGACCTACGAGCAGTACTTC.

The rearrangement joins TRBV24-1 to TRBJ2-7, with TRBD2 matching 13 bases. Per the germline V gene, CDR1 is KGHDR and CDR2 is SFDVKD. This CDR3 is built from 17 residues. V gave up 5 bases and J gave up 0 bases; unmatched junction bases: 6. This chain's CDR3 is CATSVPGTSGTSYEQYF. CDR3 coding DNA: TGTGCCACCAGTGTCCCCGGGACTAGCGGGACCTCCTACGAGCAGTACTTC.

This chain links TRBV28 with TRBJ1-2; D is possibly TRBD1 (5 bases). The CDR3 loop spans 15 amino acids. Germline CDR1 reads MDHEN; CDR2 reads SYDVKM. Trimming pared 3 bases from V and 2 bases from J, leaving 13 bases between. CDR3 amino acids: CASSLGRGVNYGYTF. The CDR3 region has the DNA TGTGCCAGCAGTTTGGGCCGGGGGGTGAACTATGGCTACACCTTC.

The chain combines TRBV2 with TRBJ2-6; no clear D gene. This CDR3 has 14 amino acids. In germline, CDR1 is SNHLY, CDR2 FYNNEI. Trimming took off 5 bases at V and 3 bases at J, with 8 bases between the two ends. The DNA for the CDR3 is TGTGCCAGCAGTAGCCGGTATGGGGCCAACGTCCTGACTTTC. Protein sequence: CASSSRYGANVLTF.

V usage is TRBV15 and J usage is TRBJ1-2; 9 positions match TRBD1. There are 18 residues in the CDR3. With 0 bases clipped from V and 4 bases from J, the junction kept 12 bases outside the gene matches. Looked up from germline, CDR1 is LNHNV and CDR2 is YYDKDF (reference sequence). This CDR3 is CATSRDLRTGAPFYGYTF. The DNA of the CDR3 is TGTGCCACCAGCAGAGATCTGAGGACAGGGGCCCCTTTCTATGGCTACACCTTC.

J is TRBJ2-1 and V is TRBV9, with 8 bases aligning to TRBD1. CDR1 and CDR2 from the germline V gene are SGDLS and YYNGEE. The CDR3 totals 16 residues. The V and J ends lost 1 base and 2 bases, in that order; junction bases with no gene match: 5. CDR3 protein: CASSVNGQGTYNEQFF. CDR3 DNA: TGTGCCAGCAGCGTAAATGGACAGGGAACCTACAATGAGCAGTTCTTC.

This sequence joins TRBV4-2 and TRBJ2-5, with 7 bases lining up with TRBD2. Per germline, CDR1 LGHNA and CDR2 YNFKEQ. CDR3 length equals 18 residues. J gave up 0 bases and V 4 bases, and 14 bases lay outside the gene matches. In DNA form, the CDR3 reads TGTGCCAGCAGCCCCCGGACTAGTAGTTCCCCGTACCAAGAGACCCAGTACTTC. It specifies CASSPRTSSSPYQETQYF.

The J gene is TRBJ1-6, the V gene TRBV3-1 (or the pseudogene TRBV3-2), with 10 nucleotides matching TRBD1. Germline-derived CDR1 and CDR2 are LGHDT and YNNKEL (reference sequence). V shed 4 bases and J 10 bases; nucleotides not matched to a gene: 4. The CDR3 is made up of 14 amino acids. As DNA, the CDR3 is TGTGCCAGCAGCCTAAGGACAGGGGGATCACCCCTCCACTTT. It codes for CASSLRTGGSPLHF.

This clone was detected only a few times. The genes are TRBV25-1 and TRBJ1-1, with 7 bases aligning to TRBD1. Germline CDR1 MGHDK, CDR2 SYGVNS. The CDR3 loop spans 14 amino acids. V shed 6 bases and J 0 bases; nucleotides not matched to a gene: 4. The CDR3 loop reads CASSRGNMNTEAFF. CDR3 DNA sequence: TGTGCCAGCAGCAGGGGGAACATGAACACTGAAGCTTTCTTT.

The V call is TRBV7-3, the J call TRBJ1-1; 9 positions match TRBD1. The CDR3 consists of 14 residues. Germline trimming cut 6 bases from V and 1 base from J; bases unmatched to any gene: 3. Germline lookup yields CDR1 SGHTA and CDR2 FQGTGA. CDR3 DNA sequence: TGTGCCAGCAGGAGGACAGGGGAGAACACTGAAGCTTTCTTT. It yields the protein CASRRTGENTEAFF.

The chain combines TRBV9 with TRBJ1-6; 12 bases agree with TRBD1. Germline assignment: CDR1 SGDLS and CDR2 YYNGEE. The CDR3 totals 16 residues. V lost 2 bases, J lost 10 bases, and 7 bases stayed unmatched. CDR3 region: CASSVQRDRGRSPLHF. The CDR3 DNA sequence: TGTGCCAGCAGCGTCCAAAGGGACAGGGGGCGGTCACCCCTCCACTTT.

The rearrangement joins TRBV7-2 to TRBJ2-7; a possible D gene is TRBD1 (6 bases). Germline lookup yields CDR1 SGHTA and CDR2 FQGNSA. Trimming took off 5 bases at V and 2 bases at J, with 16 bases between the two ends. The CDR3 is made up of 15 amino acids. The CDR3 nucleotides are TGTGCCAGCAGCACCCAACAGGGTTCGGCCTACGAGCAGTACTTC. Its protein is CASSTQQGSAYEQYF.

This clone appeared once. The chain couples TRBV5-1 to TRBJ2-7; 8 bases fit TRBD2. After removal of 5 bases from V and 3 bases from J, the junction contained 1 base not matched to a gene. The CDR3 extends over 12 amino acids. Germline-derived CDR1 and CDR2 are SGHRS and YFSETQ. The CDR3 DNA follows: TGCGCCAGCAGAGCGGGGGACTACGAGCAGTACTTC. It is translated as CASRAGDYEQYF.

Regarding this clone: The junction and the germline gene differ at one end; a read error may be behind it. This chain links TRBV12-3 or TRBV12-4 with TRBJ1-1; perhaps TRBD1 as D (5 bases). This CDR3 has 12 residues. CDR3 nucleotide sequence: TGCGCCAGCAGTTTAACGGGGGCTGAAGCTTTCTTT. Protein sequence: CASSLTGAEAFF.

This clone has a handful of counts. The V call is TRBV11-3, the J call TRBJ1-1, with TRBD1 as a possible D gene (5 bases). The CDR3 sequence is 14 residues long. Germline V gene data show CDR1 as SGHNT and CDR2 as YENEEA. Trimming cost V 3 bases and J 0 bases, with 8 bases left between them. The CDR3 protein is CASSFTGLNTEAFF. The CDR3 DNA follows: TGTGCCAGCAGCTTCACAGGCCTGAACACTGAAGCTTTCTTT.

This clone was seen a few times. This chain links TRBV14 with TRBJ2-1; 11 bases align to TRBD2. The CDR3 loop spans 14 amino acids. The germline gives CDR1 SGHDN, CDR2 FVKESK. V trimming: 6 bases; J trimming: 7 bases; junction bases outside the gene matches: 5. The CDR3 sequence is CASSSSGRRNEQFF. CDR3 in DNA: TGTGCCAGCAGTTCTAGCGGGAGGAGGAATGAGCAGTTCTTC.

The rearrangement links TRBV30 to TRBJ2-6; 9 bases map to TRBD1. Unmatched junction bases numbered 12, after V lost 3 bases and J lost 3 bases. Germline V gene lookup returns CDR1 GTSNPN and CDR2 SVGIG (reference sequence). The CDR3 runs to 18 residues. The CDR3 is CAWSLPGQGTSGANVLTF. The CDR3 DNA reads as TGTGCCTGGAGCCTTCCGGGACAGGGTACGAGTGGGGCCAACGTCCTGACTTTC.

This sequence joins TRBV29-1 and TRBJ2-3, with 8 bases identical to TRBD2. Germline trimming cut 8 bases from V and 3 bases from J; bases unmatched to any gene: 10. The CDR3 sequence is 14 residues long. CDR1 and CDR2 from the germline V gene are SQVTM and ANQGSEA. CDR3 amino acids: CSSGGAGATDTQYF. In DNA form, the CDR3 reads TGCAGCTCGGGAGGGGCGGGAGCAACAGATACGCAGTATTTT.

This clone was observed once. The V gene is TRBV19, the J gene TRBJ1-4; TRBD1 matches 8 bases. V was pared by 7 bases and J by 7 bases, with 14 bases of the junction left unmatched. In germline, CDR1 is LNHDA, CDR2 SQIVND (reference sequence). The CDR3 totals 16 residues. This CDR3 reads CASTKGQVQGSEKLFF. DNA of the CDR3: TGTGCCAGTACCAAGGGACAGGTGCAAGGTAGTGAAAAACTGTTTTTT.

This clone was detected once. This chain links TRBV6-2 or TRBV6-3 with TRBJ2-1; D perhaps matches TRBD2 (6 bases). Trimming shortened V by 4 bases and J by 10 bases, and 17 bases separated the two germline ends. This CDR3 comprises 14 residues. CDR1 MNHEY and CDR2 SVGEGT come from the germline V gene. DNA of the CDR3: TGTGCCAGCAGTTTGAGGGGACTTTCACAGGAGCAGTTCTTC. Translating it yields CASSLRGLSQEQFF.

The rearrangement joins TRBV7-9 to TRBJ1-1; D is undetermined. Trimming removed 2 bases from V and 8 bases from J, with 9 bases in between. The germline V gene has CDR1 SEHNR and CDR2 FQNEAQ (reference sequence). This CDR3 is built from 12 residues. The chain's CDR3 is CASSLSGREAFF. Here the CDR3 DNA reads TGTGCCAGCAGCTTAAGCGGGCGAGAAGCTTTCTTT.

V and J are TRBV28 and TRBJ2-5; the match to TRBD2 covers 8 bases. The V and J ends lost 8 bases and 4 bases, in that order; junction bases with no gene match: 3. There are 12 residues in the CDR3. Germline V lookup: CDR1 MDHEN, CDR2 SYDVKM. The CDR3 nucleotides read TGTGCCAGCCTAGCGGGCCGAGAGACCCAGTACTTC. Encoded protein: CASLAGRETQYF.

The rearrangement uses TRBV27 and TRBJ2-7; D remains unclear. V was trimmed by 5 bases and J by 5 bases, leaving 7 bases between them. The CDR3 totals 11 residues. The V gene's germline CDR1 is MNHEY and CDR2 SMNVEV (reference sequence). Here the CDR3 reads CASSREDEQYF. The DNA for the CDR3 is TGTGCCAGCAGTCGCGAGGACGAGCAGTACTTC.

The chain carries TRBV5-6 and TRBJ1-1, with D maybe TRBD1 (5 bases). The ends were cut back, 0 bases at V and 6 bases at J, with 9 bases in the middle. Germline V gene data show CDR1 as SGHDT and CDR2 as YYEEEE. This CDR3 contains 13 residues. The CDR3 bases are TGTGCCAGCAGCTTGGGGGGAGGGGCTGAAGCTTTCTTT. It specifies CASSLGGGAEAFF.

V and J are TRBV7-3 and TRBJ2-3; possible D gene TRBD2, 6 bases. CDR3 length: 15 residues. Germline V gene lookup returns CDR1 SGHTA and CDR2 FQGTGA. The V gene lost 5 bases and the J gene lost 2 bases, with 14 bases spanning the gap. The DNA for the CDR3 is TGTGCCAGCAGCCCCGACGGACTATTCACAGATACGCAGTATTTT. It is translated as CASSPDGLFTDTQYF.

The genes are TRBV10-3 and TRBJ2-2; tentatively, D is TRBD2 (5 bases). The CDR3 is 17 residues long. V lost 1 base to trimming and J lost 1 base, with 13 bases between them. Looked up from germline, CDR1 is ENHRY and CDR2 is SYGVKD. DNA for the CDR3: TGTGCCATCAGTGAGTTGGAACTTCGGGAGAACACCGGGGAGCTGTTTTTT. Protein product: CAISELELRENTGELFF.

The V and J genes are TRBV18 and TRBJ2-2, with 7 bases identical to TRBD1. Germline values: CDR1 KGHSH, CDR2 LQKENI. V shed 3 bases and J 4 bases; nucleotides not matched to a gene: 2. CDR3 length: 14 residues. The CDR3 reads CASSPDRVTGELFF. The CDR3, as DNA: TGTGCCAGCTCACCCGACAGGGTCACCGGGGAGCTGTTTTTT.

In nucleotides, the CDR3 is TGTGCCAGCAGTTACTCTATGCCAGGGGGCATCTATGGCTACACCTTC. It yields the protein CASSYSMPGGIYGYTF. The V and J genes are TRBV6-5 and TRBJ1-2; 8 bases are a match to TRBD1. Trimming at V came to 0 bases and at J to 4 bases, leaving 7 bases not matched to a gene. Germline CDR1 and CDR2: MNHEY and SVGAGI. The CDR3 is 16 residues long.

The CDR3 protein is CASRYRGVASNQPQHF. CDR3 in DNA: TGTGCCAGCAGATACAGGGGGGTAGCTAGCAATCAGCCCCAGCATTTT. V gene TRBV28 combines with J gene TRBJ1-5; TRBD1 aligns across 8 bases. The ends lost 6 bases at V and 0 bases at J; junction bases unmatched: 7. Germline loops: CDR1 MDHEN, CDR2 SYDVKM. The CDR3 sequence is 16 residues long.

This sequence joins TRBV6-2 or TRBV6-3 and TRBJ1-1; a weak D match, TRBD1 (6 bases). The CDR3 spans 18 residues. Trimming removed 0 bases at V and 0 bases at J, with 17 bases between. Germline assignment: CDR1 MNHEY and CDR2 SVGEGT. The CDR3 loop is CASSYSRARGVMNTEAFF. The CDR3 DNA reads TGTGCCAGCAGTTACTCGAGGGCCAGGGGTGTAATGAACACTGAAGCTTTCTTT.